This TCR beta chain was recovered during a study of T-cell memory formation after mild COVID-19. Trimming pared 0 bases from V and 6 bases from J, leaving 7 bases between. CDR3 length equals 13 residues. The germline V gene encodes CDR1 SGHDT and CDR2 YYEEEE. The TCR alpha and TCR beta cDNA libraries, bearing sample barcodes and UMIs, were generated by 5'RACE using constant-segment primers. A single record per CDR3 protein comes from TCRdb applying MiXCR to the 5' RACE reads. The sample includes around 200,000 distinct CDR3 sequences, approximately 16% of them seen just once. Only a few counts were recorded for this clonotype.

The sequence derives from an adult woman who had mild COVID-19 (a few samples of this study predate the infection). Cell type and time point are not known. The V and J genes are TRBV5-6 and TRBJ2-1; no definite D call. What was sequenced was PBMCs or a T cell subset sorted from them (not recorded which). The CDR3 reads CASSLGAVNEQFF. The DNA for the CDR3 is TGTGCCAGCAGCTTGGGGGCAGTCAATGAGCAGTTCTTC.